This T cell receptor beta chain was sequenced in a study of radiation and T cells in renal cell carcinoma. In the study overall: Nephrectomy followed 15 Gy stereotactic body radiation by 4 weeks. Study-wide findings and caveats: Top tumor clonotypes rose in blood 2 weeks post-radiation, then contracted.

On this clone: Its target is not known.

Specified time point: baseline pretreatment blood. As for treatment: 15 Gy SBRT to primary tumor, nephrectomy 4 weeks later. After SBRT, blood was collected at 2 and 4 weeks, plus baseline. Profiled with immunoSEQ multiplex PCR; TCRdb holds only in-frame clones, not every one. The sample records some 140,000 clones, around nine tenths being singletons. CDR1 LNHDA and CDR2 SQIVND come from the germline V gene (reference sequence). Trimming shortened V by 7 bases and J by 3 bases, and 12 bases separated the two germline ends. The CDR3 is 13 residues long. V gene TRBV19 combines with J gene TRBJ1-2; D ambiguous. This material consisted of blood, taken from a patient whose treatment included radiotherapy and nephrectomy. This TCR was recovered from a woman aged 50 to 65 with renal cell carcinoma. The CDR3 protein is CASNPRADYGYTF. CDR3 DNA sequence: TGTGCCAGTAACCCTAGGGCAGACTATGGCTACACCTTC.